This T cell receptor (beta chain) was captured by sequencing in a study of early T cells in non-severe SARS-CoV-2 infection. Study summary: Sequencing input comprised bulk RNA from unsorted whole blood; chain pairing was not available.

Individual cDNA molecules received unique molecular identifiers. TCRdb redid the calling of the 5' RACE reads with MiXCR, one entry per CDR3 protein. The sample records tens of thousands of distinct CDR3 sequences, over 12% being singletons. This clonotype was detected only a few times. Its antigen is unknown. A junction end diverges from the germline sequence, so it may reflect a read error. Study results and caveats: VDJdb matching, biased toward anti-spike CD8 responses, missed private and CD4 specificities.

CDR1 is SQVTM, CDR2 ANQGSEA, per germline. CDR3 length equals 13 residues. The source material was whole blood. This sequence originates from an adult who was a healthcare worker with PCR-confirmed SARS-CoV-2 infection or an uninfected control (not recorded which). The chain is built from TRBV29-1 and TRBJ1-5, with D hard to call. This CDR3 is CSVAPASNQPQNF. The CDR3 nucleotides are TGCAGCGTTGCCCCGGCTAGCAATCAGCCCCAGAATTTT.